One sample yielded the 6 T cell receptor beta chains listed below, sequenced in a study of T cell changes during pregnancy in multiple sclerosis. Sequenced by immunoSEQ multiplex PCR; TCRdb stores in-frame clones only, minus some. Of about 30,000 clones in the sample, 90% were seen once. Sequenced material: CD4+ T cells from peripheral blood mononuclear cells, taken in the second trimester of pregnancy. Every receptor here comes from a female donor in good health, enrolled as a control in a pregnancy study.

This chain links TRBV10-1 with TRBJ2-5; D might be TRBD1 (6 bases). V dropped 6 bases and J dropped 5 bases, with 10 bases sitting between them. CDR3 size: 12 residues. Germline V lookup: CDR1 WNHNN, CDR2 SYGVQD (reference sequence). CDR3 nucleotides: TGCGCCAGCAGGGGGGCGAGGGAGACCCAGTACTTC. Translation gives CASRGARETQYF.

The chain links TRBV10-2 to TRBJ2-7; 15 bases are shared with TRBD2. This CDR3 is built from 18 residues. The V gene's germline CDR1 is WSHSY and CDR2 SAAADI. Trimming took 7 bases from V and 2 from J; bases not matched to a gene: 12. The CDR3 DNA reads as TGCGCCAGCATTGGAGGGGGACTAGCGGGAGGCCTCCCCTACGAGCAGTACTTC. Translating it yields CASIGGGLAGGLPYEQYF.

This chain links TRBV4-3 with TRBJ1-1; no reliable D call. Germline loops: CDR1 LGHNA, CDR2 YSLEER. Between the trimmed V and J ends, which lost 5 bases and 4 bases, there was a span of 11 bases. This CDR3 has 13 residues. The CDR3 spells CASSSLGATEAFF. The CDR3 bases are TGCGCCAGCAGCTCACTAGGCGCCACTGAAGCTTTCTTT.

This clone was found a few times. J is TRBJ2-3 and V is TRBV5-5; 11 positions agree with TRBD2. Losses at the gene ends were 5 bases for V and 2 bases for J; bases not matched to a gene: 4. The CDR3 loop spans 15 amino acids. Germline CDR1 is SGHKS and CDR2 is YYEKEE (reference sequence). In nucleotides, the CDR3 is TGTGCCAGCAGTCCTAGCGGGGGGATCACAGATACGCAGTATTTT. Amino acids: CASSPSGGITDTQYF.

The rearrangement links TRBV5-1 to TRBJ1-2, with 8 bases fitting TRBD1. Germline loops: CDR1 SGHRS, CDR2 YFSETQ. The J segment lost 8 bases and the V segment lost 2 bases, leaving 8 bases of the junction unmatched. The CDR3 has 14 residues. The CDR3 reads CASSLASTGGGYTF. The CDR3 DNA follows: TGCGCCAGCAGCTTAGCTAGTACAGGGGGAGGCTACACCTTC.

The chain carries TRBV5-4 and TRBJ2-2; 8 bases are a match to TRBD2. This CDR3 has 16 amino acids. V was pared by 1 base and J by 2 bases, with 4 bases of the junction left unmatched. Germline V gene sequence: CDR1 SGHNT, CDR2 YYREEE (reference sequence). The DNA of the CDR3 is TGTGCCAGCAGCTTGAAGCGGGGGCCCAACACCGGGGAGCTGTTTTTT. Translating it yields CASSLKRGPNTGELFF.